Below, 32 T cell receptor beta chains from the same sample are listed, as sequenced in a study of response to subunit inactivated influenza vaccine. TCRdb itself ran the RT-PCR reads through MiXCR, one entry per CDR3 protein. The table includes around 520,000 distinct CDR3 sequences, 10% to 15% detected once. The starting material was PBMCs from blood, obtained on the day of vaccination. All receptors derive from a man aged 50 to 59 who received an inactivated influenza vaccine.

In its sample, this clonotype was seen a few times. Here the CDR3 DNA reads TGTGCCAGCAGCCAAAACCCGACTCGGAGGAGTGGAGCTAACTATGGCTACACCTTC. The encoded protein is CASSQNPTRRSGANYGYTF. This chain connects TRBV4-2 to TRBJ1-2; D remains ambiguous. The CDR3 has 19 residues. Germline V CDR1 and CDR2: LGHNA, YNFKEQ. V was clipped by 2 bases and J by 0 bases, with 22 bases between them.

This clonotype was counted between two and nine times. The chain joins TRBV20-1 to TRBJ2-3; D is possibly TRBD2 (5 bases). In germline, CDR1 is DFQATT, CDR2 SNEGSKA (reference sequence). The CDR3 length is 17 residues. Trimming removed 1 base from V and 0 bases from J, with 17 bases in between. The CDR3 DNA sequence: TGCAGTGCTAGAGCAGTATTCCAGCGGACTAGCACAGATACGCAGTATTTT. This gives the protein CSARAVFQRTSTDTQYF.

The chain couples TRBV19 to TRBJ1-2; D gene ambiguous. With 8 bases removed from V and 4 bases from J, the gap between germline ends came to 11 bases. The germline V gene encodes CDR1 LNHDA and CDR2 SQIVND (reference sequence). The CDR3 length is 12 residues. CDR3 in DNA: TGTGCCAGTTATGCAGTCTCCTATGGCTACACCTTC. It is translated as CASYAVSYGYTF.

This clonotype was observed a handful of times. The gene calls are TRBV5-1 and TRBJ1-4; 9 nucleotides line up with TRBD1. From germline, CDR1 is SGHRS and CDR2 YFSETQ. The CDR3 has 18 amino acids. V shed 4 bases and J 0 bases; nucleotides not matched to a gene: 10. CDR3 protein: CASSPRTGDVTTNEKLFF. CDR3 DNA: TGCGCCAGCAGCCCAAGGACAGGGGACGTCACAACTAATGAAAAACTGTTTTTT.

The rearrangement joins TRBV5-1 to TRBJ2-5; either TRBD1 or TRBD2 may supply D (6 bases each). Germline loops: CDR1 SGHRS, CDR2 YFSETQ. V was shortened by 7 bases and J by 4 bases, with 14 bases between the two germline ends. The CDR3 is 13 amino acids. This chain's CDR3 is CASRRQEGETQYF. For the CDR3, the DNA is TGCGCCAGCCGAAGACAGGAGGGAGAGACCCAGTACTTC.

This chain links TRBV28 with TRBJ2-5, with 10 bases lining up with TRBD1. CDR3 length: 16 amino acids. J lost 4 bases, V lost 5 bases, and 10 bases had no gene match. CDR1 is MDHEN, CDR2 SYDVKM, per germline. CDR3 loop: CASSPAGTGVRETQYF. CDR3 coding DNA: TGTGCCAGCAGTCCGGCCGGGACAGGGGTTCGAGAGACCCAGTACTTC.

V is TRBV7-2 and J is TRBJ2-7; D tentatively reads TRBD1 or TRBD2 (5 bases each). The CDR3 has 16 residues. V was trimmed by 2 bases and J by 3 bases, leaving 17 bases between them. Germline assignment: CDR1 SGHTA and CDR2 FQGNSA. The CDR3 reads CASSLIYLGERYEQYF. The CDR3 bases are TGTGCCAGCAGCTTAATATATTTGGGGGAACGCTACGAGCAGTACTTC.

This sequence joins TRBV2 and TRBJ2-3, with D hard to call. This CDR3 is 10 amino acids long. CDR1 is SNHLY and CDR2 is FYNNEI in the germline V gene. The V end lost 4 bases, the J end lost 7 bases, and 3 bases lay between the germline ends. This chain's CDR3 is CASSVYTQYF. The CDR3 region has the DNA TGTGCCAGCAGTGTTTATACGCAGTATTTT.

The CDR3 is CASSGLTGKGENGYTF. In nucleotides, the CDR3 is TGCGCCAGCAGCGGACTGACAGGGAAAGGGGAAAATGGCTACACCTTC. This chain uses TRBV5-1 with TRBJ1-2, with 7 bases that match TRBD1. Germline trimming cut 4 bases from V and 6 bases from J; bases unmatched to any gene: 15. The germline V gene has CDR1 SGHRS and CDR2 YFSETQ. This CDR3 is 16 amino acids long.

The chain uses TRBV7-3 and TRBJ2-1, with TRBD2 identical over 8 bases. Looked up from germline, CDR1 is SGHTA and CDR2 is FQGTGA. The CDR3 totals 16 residues. Trimming at V came to 1 base and at J to 3 bases, leaving 5 bases not matched to a gene. CDR3 sequence (DNA): TGTGCCAGCAGCTTAAATGTAGCGGGGAGCTACAATGAGCAGTTCTTC. Translated, it gives CASSLNVAGSYNEQFF.

This clonotype was detected ten times or more. The V gene is TRBV5-1, the J gene TRBJ2-5, with D unclear. V lost 0 bases and J lost 3, with 6 bases in between. The CDR3 has 13 residues. CDR1 is SGHRS, CDR2 YFSETQ, per germline. CDR3 DNA sequence: TGCGCCAGCAGCTTGGTTGCGGAAGAGACCCAGTACTTC. This translates into CASSLVAEETQYF. The complete variable domain, with remaining parts taken from reference TRBV5-1 and TRBJ2-5, reads KAGVTQTPRYLIKTRGQQVTLSCSPISGHRSVSWYQQTPGQGLQFLFEYFSETQRNKGNFPGRFSGRQFSNSRSEMNVSTLELGDSALYLCASSLVAEETQYFGPGTRLLVL.

The chain has TRBV6-1 and TRBJ1-5; a possible D gene is TRBD1 (5 bases). The CDR3 is 15 residues long. Germline V gives CDR1 MNHNS, CDR2 SASEGT. V lost 6 bases, J lost 0 bases, and 12 bases lay in between. The CDR3 loop reads CASSSAGSSNQPQHF. CDR3 bases: TGTGCCAGCAGCTCCGCAGGGAGTAGCAATCAGCCCCAGCATTTT.

This clonotype has at least ten counts. The rearrangement links TRBV7-6 to TRBJ2-1; 8 nucleotides match TRBD1. The junction had 4 bases not matched to a gene; V was cut back by 0 bases and J by 6 bases. The CDR3 has 15 residues. CDR1 and CDR2 (germline): SGHVS, FNYEAQ. In DNA, the CDR3 is TGTGCCAGCAGCTTAGCGGGACAGGTTGTCAATGAGCAGTTCTTC. Its translation is CASSLAGQVVNEQFF. The full variable domain, its missing parts supplied by reference TRBV7-6 and TRBJ2-1, is GAGVSQSPRYKVTKRGQDVALRCDPISGHVSLYWYRQALGQGPEFLTYFNYEAQQDKSGLPNDRFSAERPEGSISTLTIQRTEQRDSAMYRCASSLAGQVVNEQFFGPGTRLTVL.

V gene TRBV5-1 combines with J gene TRBJ1-2; 9 bases fit TRBD1. CDR1 and CDR2 from the germline V gene are SGHRS and YFSETQ. The CDR3 has 16 amino acids. The ends lost 0 bases at V and 5 bases at J; junction bases unmatched: 8. CDR3 nucleotide sequence: TGCGCCAGCAGCTTGGGGACAGGGGTTCGGGCTTATGGCTACACCTTC. This gives the protein CASSLGTGVRAYGYTF.

The chain joins TRBV14 to TRBJ2-7; possibly TRBD2 for D (6 bases). The CDR3 spans 15 residues. Germline V CDR1 and CDR2: SGHDN, FVKESK. The V and J ends lost 0 bases and 2 bases respectively, with 11 bases between them. The CDR3 DNA reads as TGTGCCAGCAGCCAAGATCTGCGGGAAACCTACGAGCAGTACTTC. Protein: CASSQDLRETYEQYF.

The chain couples TRBV5-1 to TRBJ2-3, with 7 bases fitting TRBD2. Germline V gene lookup returns CDR1 SGHRS and CDR2 YFSETQ. The length of the CDR3 is 18 residues. V shed 4 bases and J 2 bases; nucleotides not matched to a gene: 16. The CDR3 loop reads CASSLNPRTSAPTDTQYF. The CDR3 DNA sequence: TGCGCCAGCAGCCTCAATCCAAGAACTAGCGCCCCCACAGATACGCAGTATTTT.

This clonotype was picked up a small number of times. V is TRBV27 and J is TRBJ2-1; D is perhaps TRBD2 (6 bases). The CDR3 spans 16 residues. Germline CDR1 and CDR2: MNHEY and SMNVEV (reference sequence). V lost 0 bases and J 6 bases, leaving 15 bases between the germline ends. The CDR3 bases are TGTGCCAGCAGTTTATCGACTAGTCCTAGAGGCAATGAGCAGTTCTTC. It is translated as CASSLSTSPRGNEQFF.

This clonotype has a handful of counts. The V gene is TRBV7-2, the J gene TRBJ2-7, with 13 bases matching TRBD2. There are 17 residues in the CDR3. Trimming at V came to 4 bases and at J to 1 base, leaving 7 bases not matched to a gene. Germline CDR1 SGHTA, CDR2 FQGNSA. The CDR3 here is CASSSRTSGGISYEQYF. For the CDR3, the DNA is TGTGCCAGCAGCTCCCGGACTAGCGGGGGAATTTCCTACGAGCAGTACTTC.

This clonotype was counted a few times. The chain has TRBV7-2 and TRBJ2-1, with D maybe TRBD2 (5 bases). The germline V gene encodes CDR1 SGHTA and CDR2 FQGNSA. With 3 bases removed from V and 5 bases from J, the gap between germline ends came to 11 bases. This CDR3 contains 14 residues. The CDR3 loop reads CASSFRGRNNEQFF. In DNA, the CDR3 is TGTGCCAGCAGCTTCCGTGGGAGAAACAATGAGCAGTTCTTC.

The chain couples TRBV6-2 or TRBV6-3 to TRBJ2-4; the D gene is possibly TRBD2 (7 bases). V gave up 0 bases and J gave up 0 bases, with 21 bases separating them. Germline V gene lookup returns CDR1 MNHEY and CDR2 SVGEGT. This CDR3 has 20 residues. In DNA, the CDR3 is TGTGCCAGCAGTTACTCGATAGGGGGGGCATCGGTCCTAGCCAAAAACATTCAGTACTTC. Amino acids: CASSYSIGGASVLAKNIQYF.

This clonotype was observed a few times. The rearrangement uses TRBV28 and TRBJ2-5; TRBD1 is a possible D gene (5 bases). The CDR3 has 12 amino acids. Germline CDR1 is MDHEN and CDR2 is SYDVKM. V was pared by 10 bases and J by 5 bases, with 14 bases between. The CDR3 DNA reads TGTGCCACCAGGGTCACTTGGGAGACCCAGTACTTC. Translated, it gives CATRVTWETQYF.

This clonotype was counted between two and nine times. CDR3 bases: TGCGCCAGCAGCTTGTTGGTGGCGGGATACACCGGGGAGCTGTTTTTT. Amino acid sequence: CASSLLVAGYTGELFF. The genes are TRBV5-1 and TRBJ2-2; tentative D call: TRBD2 (6 bases). Germline values: CDR1 SGHRS, CDR2 YFSETQ. Trimming cost V 1 base and J 3 bases, with 13 bases left between them. The CDR3 is 16 residues long.

This clonotype was observed a handful of times. J is TRBJ2-7 and V is TRBV3-1, with D perhaps assigned TRBD1 or TRBD2 (6 bases each). Germline V gene lookup returns CDR1 LGHDT and CDR2 YNNKEL (reference sequence). The CDR3 is 15 amino acids. V lost 0 bases and J lost 4, with 13 bases in between. The CDR3 sequence is CASSQDPGARYEQYF. Written as DNA, the CDR3 is TGTGCCAGCAGCCAAGACCCGGGGGCTCGGTACGAGCAGTACTTC.

The chain joins TRBV10-3 to TRBJ2-1; tentative D call: TRBD1 (6 bases). Trimming took 10 bases from V and 2 from J, leaving 15 bases between them. CDR3 length equals 14 residues. Looked up from germline, CDR1 is ENHRY and CDR2 is SYGVKD. This CDR3 reads CATATGGAYNEQFF. The CDR3 coding sequence is TGTGCCACCGCGACAGGAGGCGCCTACAATGAGCAGTTCTTC.

This clonotype was detected only a few times. V and J are TRBV5-1 and TRBJ1-1; D not resolved. Germline CDR1 is SGHRS and CDR2 is YFSETQ. This CDR3 is built from 12 residues. V was cut by 4 bases and J by 6 bases, with 10 bases left in between. This chain's CDR3 is CASSPWGSEAFF. In nucleotides, the CDR3 is TGCGCCAGCAGCCCATGGGGTTCTGAAGCTTTCTTT. The whole variable domain, filled in from reference TRBV5-1 and TRBJ1-1, reads KAGVTQTPRYLIKTRGQQVTLSCSPISGHRSVSWYQQTPGQGLQFLFEYFSETQRNKGNFPGRFSGRQFSNSRSEMNVSTLELGDSALYLCASSPWGSEAFFGQGTRLTVV.

The chain is built from TRBV15 and TRBJ2-7, with 8 bases identical to TRBD1. Germline loops: CDR1 LNHNV, CDR2 YYDKDF (reference sequence). J lost 2 bases, V lost 4 bases, and 4 bases had no gene match. The CDR3 totals 14 residues. In DNA, the CDR3 is TGTGCCACCAGCACTGGGACAGGAGCCTACGAGCAGTACTTC. Translated, it gives CATSTGTGAYEQYF.

The chain employs TRBV19 and TRBJ2-7; 12 nucleotides agree with TRBD2. The CDR3 is 15 residues long. Trimming removed 4 bases from V and 6 bases from J; junction bases left unmatched: 7. Looked up from germline, CDR1 is LNHDA and CDR2 is SQIVND (reference sequence). The CDR3 reads CASSNGLAGKSEQYF. The CDR3, as DNA: TGTGCCAGTAGTAATGGACTAGCGGGAAAGAGCGAGCAGTACTTC.

This clonotype has a count of ten or more. The chain combines TRBV20-1 with TRBJ2-7; TRBD1 aligns across 11 bases. V was pared by 4 bases and J by 0 bases, with 11 bases of the junction left unmatched. The CDR3 runs to 17 residues. Germline lookup yields CDR1 DFQATT and CDR2 SNEGSKA (reference sequence). CDR3 loop: CSATLPDRGLYSYEQYF. The CDR3 coding sequence is TGCAGTGCTACTCTTCCGGACAGGGGGCTGTACTCCTACGAGCAGTACTTC.

The table lists this clonotype with a few counts. V usage is TRBV28 and J usage is TRBJ1-1; 9 bases are shared with TRBD1. V shed 7 bases and J 5 bases; nucleotides not matched to a gene: 8. The germline CDR1 and CDR2 sequences are MDHEN and SYDVKM. The CDR3 has 14 amino acids. The CDR3 region is CASTRADRGTEAFF. CDR3 in DNA: TGTGCCAGCACAAGGGCGGACAGGGGAACTGAAGCTTTCTTT.

The chain employs TRBV7-2 and TRBJ2-1; no reliable D call. CDR1 is SGHTA and CDR2 is FQGNSA in the germline V gene. V lost 0 bases and J lost 2, with 5 bases in between. The CDR3 loop spans 14 amino acids. In DNA, the CDR3 is TGTGCCAGCAGCTTAGCGGAAGCCTACAATGAGCAGTTCTTC. Translated, it gives CASSLAEAYNEQFF.

This clonotype has at least ten counts. One junction end does not reproduce the germline sequence, and a read error may be involved. The rearrangement joins TRBV5-1 to TRBJ2-3; no clear D gene. Germline CDR1 and CDR2: SGHRS and YFSETQ. The CDR3 runs to 13 residues. CDR3 residues: CASSLVRTDTQYF. The DNA of the CDR3 is TGTGCCAGCAGCTTGGTACGCACAGATACGCAGTATTTT.

This chain uses TRBV5-1 with TRBJ1-5, with TRBD1 identical over 7 bases. The J segment lost 0 bases and the V segment lost 4 bases, leaving 7 bases of the junction unmatched. The CDR3 has 16 residues. Germline V CDR1 and CDR2: SGHRS, YFSETQ. CDR3 in DNA: TGCGCCAGCAGCCCCGTAGGGGGCTATAGCAATCAGCCCCAGCATTTT. Translating it yields CASSPVGGYSNQPQHF.